The 25 T cell receptor beta chains below all came from one sample that was sequenced in a study of control samples from healthy donors and cancer patients. Measured with immunoSEQ multiplex PCR; TCRdb has only the in-frame clones, and not every one. The data contain some 100,000 clones, roughly 90% of them singletons. Sequenced material: blood. The receptor source for this set is a man aged 25-40 years in good health.

The V call is TRBV19, the J call TRBJ2-7; D perhaps matches TRBD1 (6 bases). In germline, CDR1 is LNHDA, CDR2 SQIVND (reference sequence). Deletions cut 9 bases from V and 2 bases from J, with 11 bases between. The CDR3 loop spans 12 amino acids. The DNA of the CDR3 is TGTGCCAGGAAGGACAGAGCCTACGAGCAGTACGTC. Translated, it gives CARKDRAYEQYV.

This clone was recorded only once. This chain uses TRBV27 with TRBJ2-7; a possible D gene is TRBD2 (5 bases). CDR1 and CDR2 from the germline V gene are MNHEY and SMNVEV (reference sequence). The V end lost 6 bases, the J end lost 4 bases, and 13 bases lay between the germline ends. The CDR3 is 13 amino acids. CDR3 nucleotide sequence: TGTGCCAGCAGCCCCCACGGCGGGTACGAGCAGTACGTC. Amino acids: CASSPHGGYEQYV.

This chain uses TRBV14 with TRBJ2-2, with D tentatively TRBD1 or TRBD2 (5 bases each). Trimming took off 2 bases at V and 1 base at J, with 11 bases between the two ends. Germline loops: CDR1 SGHDN, CDR2 FVKESK. This CDR3 spans 16 amino acids. The CDR3 bases are TGTGCCAGCAGCCAACAGGGACGACGGAACACCGGGGAGCTGTTTTTT. It codes for CASSQQGRRNTGELFF.

The genes are TRBV18 and TRBJ1-2, with 11 bases fitting TRBD1. The germline CDR1 and CDR2 sequences are KGHSH and LQKENI. V was clipped by 3 bases and J by 13 bases; unmatched bases: 4. CDR3 length equals 12 residues. CDR3 in amino acids: CASSPGTGGITF. DNA of the CDR3: TGTGCCAGCTCACCCGGGACAGGGGGGATCACCTTC.

This chain connects TRBV7-6 to TRBJ2-7; 9 bases map to TRBD1. After removal of 5 bases from V and 0 bases from J, the junction contained 5 bases not matched to a gene. Germline CDR1 and CDR2: SGHVS and FNYEAQ. The CDR3 totals 15 residues. DNA for the CDR3: TGTGCCAGCAGCGGGGGGACAGGGAGCTCCTACGAGCAGTACTTC. It specifies CASSGGTGSSYEQYF.

The chain joins TRBV5-4 to TRBJ1-1, with D unclear. The CDR3 spans 13 residues. The V gene lost 1 base and the J gene lost 1 base, with 5 bases spanning the gap. Germline V gives CDR1 SGHNT, CDR2 YYREEE (reference sequence). Written as DNA, the CDR3 is TGTGCCAGCAGCTTGCCAGCGAACACTGAAGCTTTCTTT. This codes for CASSLPANTEAFF.

The rearrangement uses TRBV27 and TRBJ2-1, with D uncertain. Germline lookup yields CDR1 MNHEY and CDR2 SMNVEV (reference sequence). The CDR3 sequence is 16 residues long. Between the trimmed V and J ends, which lost 5 bases and 3 bases, there was a span of 17 bases. In nucleotides, the CDR3 is TGTGCCAGCAGTCCGATTTTTGGACCGAACTACAATGAGCAGTTCTTC. As protein: CASSPIFGPNYNEQFF.

The count of this clone is one. The rearrangement joins TRBV29-1 to TRBJ1-1; D is perhaps TRBD1 (5 bases). This CDR3 is 12 amino acids long. Germline V gives CDR1 SQVTM, CDR2 ANQGSEA. V was shortened by 7 bases and J by 7 bases, with 16 bases between the two germline ends. The CDR3 bases are TGCAGCGGACTGGCGGGGGGGAATGAAGCTTTCTTT. Protein sequence: CSGLAGGNEAFF.

The V call is TRBV24-1, the J call TRBJ1-3; 10 positions match TRBD1. The ends lost 1 base at V and 4 bases at J; junction bases unmatched: 3. Per germline, CDR1 KGHDR and CDR2 SFDVKD. The CDR3 is 16 residues long. CDR3 loop: CATSDLDRGQGNTIYF. The CDR3 DNA reads TGTGCCACCAGTGATTTAGACAGGGGGCAAGGAAACACCATATATTTT.

V usage is TRBV30 and J usage is TRBJ1-5; 7 bases are shared with TRBD1. From germline, CDR1 is GTSNPN and CDR2 SVGIG (reference sequence). The CDR3 has 13 amino acids. V shed 1 base and J 7 bases; nucleotides not matched to a gene: 4. The CDR3 DNA reads TGTGCCTGGAGTGAGAGGGGGCGACAGCCCCAGCATTTT. Amino acids: CAWSERGRQPQHF.

The CDR3 is CASSPALDANEKLFF. CDR3 nucleotides: TGTGCCAGCAGCCCGGCCCTGGATGCTAATGAAAAACTGTTTTTT. The V gene is TRBV7-9, the J gene TRBJ1-4; no clear D. The CDR3 is made up of 15 amino acids. CDR1 is SEHNR and CDR2 is FQNEAQ in the germline V gene (reference sequence). The V and J ends lost 5 bases and 3 bases respectively, with 13 bases between them.

The genes are TRBV29-1 and TRBJ2-5; D is perhaps TRBD2 (5 bases). Germline V gene lookup returns CDR1 SQVTM and CDR2 ANQGSEA. Trimming left V 3 bases short and J 2 bases short, with 10 bases between. CDR3 size: 13 residues. The CDR3 DNA reads as TGCAGCGTTGACGACTACCCTCAAGAGACCCAGTACTTC. Residues: CSVDDYPQETQYF.

The chain combines TRBV25-1 with TRBJ2-2, with 8 bases aligning to TRBD2. The CDR3 totals 16 residues. J gave up 4 bases and V 3 bases, and 7 bases lay outside the gene matches. From germline, CDR1 is MGHDK and CDR2 SYGVNS. This CDR3 is CASSEFSGIPTGELFF. For the CDR3, the DNA is TGTGCCAGCAGTGAGTTTAGCGGGATACCCACCGGGGAGCTGTTTTTT. Full variable domain (remainder filled in from reference TRBV25-1 and TRBJ2-2): EADIYQTPRYLVIGTGKKITLECSQTMGHDKMYWYQQDPGMELHLIHYSYGVNSTEKGDLSSESTVSRIRTEHFPLTLESARPSHTSQYLCASSEFSGIPTGELFFGEGSRLTVL.

The chain has TRBV24-1 and TRBJ1-5; D not certain. The CDR3 extends over 14 amino acids. Germline lookup yields CDR1 KGHDR and CDR2 SFDVKD. V lost 3 bases, J lost 4 bases, and 9 bases lay in between. DNA of the CDR3: TGTGCCACCAGTGATCCGGGAGGAAATCAGCCCCAGCATTTT. Translation: CATSDPGGNQPQHF.

The chain has TRBV6-5 and TRBJ1-6; D perhaps matches TRBD1 (6 bases). Germline assignment: CDR1 MNHEY and CDR2 SVGAGI. V was clipped by 7 bases and J by 0 bases, with 10 bases between them. The CDR3 has 15 amino acids. The CDR3 DNA is TGTGCCAGCATCCAACAGGGCTCCTATAATTCACCCCTCCACTTT. Residues: CASIQQGSYNSPLHF.

This chain joins TRBV4-1 and TRBJ2-7, with a tentative D call TRBD1 (8 bases). Germline V CDR1 and CDR2: MGHRA, YSYEKL. The CDR3 is 14 residues long. The V and J ends lost 2 bases and 6 bases respectively, with 14 bases between them. CDR3 region: CASSQPGGTGEQYF. In DNA form, the CDR3 reads TGCGCCAGCAGCCAACCCGGGGGGACAGGCGAGCAGTACTTC.

In DNA, the CDR3 is TGTGCCTCAAGCGGGACGCGGACCGGGGAGCTGTTTTTT. The encoded protein is CASSGTRTGELFF. The chain recombines TRBV30 with TRBJ2-2; the match to TRBD2 covers 7 bases. Germline lookup yields CDR1 GTSNPN and CDR2 SVGIG (reference sequence). Losses at the gene ends were 7 bases for V and 5 bases for J; bases not matched to a gene: 7. The CDR3 runs 13 residues.

This chain connects TRBV7-2 to TRBJ2-7; possibly TRBD1 or TRBD2 for D (5 bases each). Germline V gene lookup returns CDR1 SGHTA and CDR2 FQGNSA. V was trimmed by 5 bases and J by 1 base, leaving 12 bases between them. This CDR3 region has 14 residues. The CDR3 DNA reads as TGTGCCAGCAGCAACCGGGACGGATCCTACGAGCAGTACTTC. Translating it yields CASSNRDGSYEQYF.

This clone is a singleton in its sample. The chain joins TRBV28 to TRBJ1-6; D is ambiguous. The V gene's germline CDR1 is MDHEN and CDR2 SYDVKM. The CDR3 extends over 12 amino acids. V was cut by 8 bases and J by 7 bases, with 9 bases left in between. The CDR3 DNA reads TGTGCCAGCCTGGAAATCAATTCACCCCTCCACTTT. As protein: CASLEINSPLHF.

V gene TRBV7-2 combines with J gene TRBJ2-1; D gene ambiguous. Trimming removed 5 bases at V and 5 bases at J, with 16 bases between. Germline V gives CDR1 SGHTA, CDR2 FQGNSA. There are 15 residues in the CDR3. Here the CDR3 DNA reads TGTGCCAGCAGCCCCGACCAGATCCTTAACAATGAGCAGTTCTTC. Its protein product is CASSPDQILNNEQFF.

V usage is TRBV11-3 and J usage is TRBJ1-1; no firm D call. Germline-derived CDR1 and CDR2 are SGHNT and YENEEA. The V end was cut by 5 bases, the J end by 4 bases, with 11 bases between. The CDR3 is 13 residues long. The CDR3 region has the DNA TGTGCCAGCAGCCCCAATAGCGGCACTGAAGCTTTCTTT. The encoded protein is CASSPNSGTEAFF.

The chain uses TRBV19 and TRBJ2-7; TRBD1 matches at 7 bases. Germline lookup yields CDR1 LNHDA and CDR2 SQIVND (reference sequence). Trimming cost V 6 bases and J 4 bases; bases outside gene matches: 9. CDR3 length: 14 amino acids. DNA for the CDR3: TGTGCCAGTAGCCCTCTCGACAGGGAGTACGAGCAGTACTTC. Protein sequence: CASSPLDREYEQYF.

The chain couples TRBV19 to TRBJ2-3; 9 positions match TRBD2. The CDR3 sequence is 13 residues long. Germline CDR1 is LNHDA and CDR2 is SQIVND (reference sequence). V lost 6 bases and J lost 6; bases outside the gene matches: 4. The CDR3 DNA sequence: TGTGCCAGTAGAGGGGCGGGGGGGGATACGCAGTATTTT. This sequence encodes CASRGAGGDTQYF.

The J gene is TRBJ1-2, the V gene TRBV5-6; D gene uncertain. V was cut by 1 base and J by 6 bases, with 10 bases left in between. Germline V gene lookup returns CDR1 SGHDT and CDR2 YYEEEE. The CDR3 extends over 13 amino acids. The CDR3 is CASSLYRSDGYTF. The CDR3 coding sequence is TGTGCCAGCAGCTTGTACCGGAGCGATGGCTACACCTTC.

The chain is built from TRBV24-1 and TRBJ2-3; D might be TRBD1 or TRBD2, each matching 5 bases. CDR3 length: 15 amino acids. V shed 7 bases and J shed 3 bases, with 16 bases lying between them. Per germline, CDR1 KGHDR and CDR2 SFDVKD. CDR3 protein: CATRRGEGQTDTQYF. CDR3 nucleotides: TGTGCCACCAGAAGGGGAGAGGGCCAGACAGATACGCAGTATTTT.